A selection of T cell receptor beta chains follows, all from one sample in a study of cytomegalovirus exposure and HLA in healthy donors. Method: immunoSEQ multiplex PCR; TCRdb's copy keeps in-frame clones and lacks some. The data show tens of thousands of clones, and the top ten clones hold around 3.5%. The material sequenced was PBMCs. The receptors were gathered from a man aged 40-49 years in good health and CMV-seronegative. The CDR3 runs from the conserved cysteine through the conserved F or W. Each record gives: D gene, V gene, J gene, clone size, CDR3 DNA, CDR3 protein. A D gene is named only where the DNA matches it firmly. Not every row has a clone size; where given, it reads once, few, many or a size class.

TRBD1,TRBV5-1,TRBJ1-3,-,TGCGCCAGCAGCTTGGGATCGACAGGGGGCTTTGGAAACACCATATATTTT,CASSLGSTGGFGNTIYF
TRBD1,TRBV2,TRBJ2-7,-,TGTGCCAGCAGTACAGGGGGCGCGTTTTACGAGCAGTACTTC,CASSTGGAFYEQYF
TRBD1,TRBV27,TRBJ1-5,-,TGTGCCAGCAGCTTACAGGGGGTCAGTCAGCCCCAGCATTTT,CASSLQGVSQPQHF
-,TRBV29-1,TRBJ2-3,-,TGCAGCGCCACAGCGTGGGTCAGGACTAGCACAGATACGCAGTATTTT,CSATAWVRTSTDTQYF
-,TRBV4-3,TRBJ1-2,-,TGCGCCAGCAGCCAAGATTCCGGGAAGAACTATGGCTACACCTTC,CASSQDSGKNYGYTF
-,TRBV27,TRBJ1-2,-,TGTGCCAGCAGTAGGACGGGCCAGCGAGGGGGCTACACCTTC,CASSRTGQRGGYTF
TRBD2,TRBV19,TRBJ2-7,medium-sized,TGTGCCAGTAGTATAGGGGGGACTAGCGGGACAAACTCCTACGAGCAGTACTTC,CASSIGGTSGTNSYEQYF
TRBD1,TRBV9,TRBJ2-7,-,TGTGCCAGCAGCGAGGGGACAGGGGTGTTTCGCGAGCAGTACTTC,CASSEGTGVFREQYF
TRBD1,TRBV5-1,TRBJ1-5,-,TGCGCCAGCAGCTTGGGGGGCGGGACAGGGCTAAATCAGCCCCAGCATTTT,CASSLGGGTGLNQPQHF
-,TRBV10-3,TRBJ1-3,-,TGTGCCATCAGTGCATACAGTTCGGGGGGATCTGGAAACACCATATATTTT,CAISAYSSGGSGNTIYF
TRBD2,TRBV30,TRBJ2-7,-,TGTGCCTGGAGTGTAGGTAGCGGGAACGAGCAGTACTTC,CAWSVGSGNEQYF
TRBD1,TRBV5-4,TRBJ1-1,-,TGTGCCAGCAGCTCAGGGGGAATAGGAGCTTTCTTT,CASSSGGIGAFF
TRBD1,TRBV5-4,TRBJ1-4,-,TGTGCCAGCAGCTTGAACCCACAGGGGGAAAAACTGTTTTTT,CASSLNPQGEKLFF
-,TRBV5-8,TRBJ1-3,-,TGTGCCAGCAGCTTGGACGCCGGGACAAAGGGAAACACCATATATTTT,CASSLDAGTKGNTIYF
TRBD1,TRBV19,TRBJ1-2,-,TGTGCCAGTAGTTTCTCCGGGACAGGGGGCCTATATGGCTACACCTTC,CASSFSGTGGLYGYTF
TRBD2,TRBV30,TRBJ2-7,-,TGTGCCTGGAGTGTCCCTCCTTGGGACTACCCCTACGAGCAGTACTTC,CAWSVPPWDYPYEQYF
-,TRBV14,TRBJ2-5,-,TGTGCCAGCAGCCAAAGTAGAGGGAGAGGGGAGACCCAGTACTTC,CASSQSRGRGETQYF
-,TRBV14,TRBJ1-1,-,TGTGCCAGCAGCCAAGGTGTCCCTAATCGGGTCGCTGAAGCTTTCTTT,CASSQGVPNRVAEAFF
-,TRBV5-6,TRBJ2-3,-,TGTGCCAGCAGCTTAAGGAATAGAGGGGATACGCAGTATTTT,CASSLRNRGDTQYF
-,TRBV10-3,TRBJ1-1,-,TGTGCCATCAGTGACCCAGGGCGGAGGGGGAACACTGAAGCTTTCTTT,CAISDPGRRGNTEAFF
-,TRBV6-5,TRBJ1-2,-,TGTGCCAGCTCAACTACAGGTTGGGCTGGCTACACCTTC,CASSTTGWAGYTF
TRBD1,TRBV19,TRBJ1-1,-,TGTGCCGCCTACAGGGGCACTGAAGCTTTCTTT,CAAYRGTEAFF
TRBD2,TRBV5-1,TRBJ2-5,-,TGCGCCAGCAGCTTTGGTGCGGGAGTGTCAATTGAGACCCAGTACTTC,CASSFGAGVSIETQYF
TRBD1,TRBV30,TRBJ1-1,-,TGTGCCTGGAGTGTGGGGGGACAGGGGGCCGTCACTGAAGCTTTCTTT,CAWSVGGQGAVTEAFF
TRBD2,TRBV29-1,TRBJ2-1,-,TGCAGCGTTGAAGAGGGTGGCCTAGCGGGAGGGACCGACAATGAGCAGTTCTTC,CSVEEGGLAGGTDNEQFF
-,TRBV7-2,TRBJ1-2,-,TGTGCCAGCAGCTTCTACACAGCTAACTATGGCTACACCTTC,CASSFYTANYGYTF
TRBD2,TRBV5-6,TRBJ2-2,-,TGTGCCAGCAGCTTGACTAGCGGGAGGGTTTGGACCGGGGAGCTGTTTTTT,CASSLTSGRVWTGELFF
-,TRBV4-1,TRBJ1-1,-,TGCGCCAGCAGCCCAAGAAGGCTGTGGGCCAGGGGACCCACTGAAGCTTTCTTT,CASSPRRLWARGPTEAFF
-,TRBV4-3,TRBJ2-3,-,TGCGCCAGCAGCCCGGTGGGGCCCAGCACAGATACGCAGTATTTT,CASSPVGPSTDTQYF
-,TRBV9,TRBJ1-2,-,TGTGCCAGCAGCGTAGAAACGGGCTATGGCTACACCTTC,CASSVETGYGYTF
-,TRBV6-5,TRBJ1-2,-,TGTGCCAGCAGTCGTCTCGGTGGGGCGAACTATGGCTACACCTTC,CASSRLGGANYGYTF
TRBD1,TRBV7-8,TRBJ1-5,-,TGTGCCAGCACCACGGACAGGGGGCTCGGTCAGCCCCAGCATTTT,CASTTDRGLGQPQHF
-,TRBV29-1,TRBJ1-1,-,TGCAGCGTTGAAGGTTCGGTGAACACTGAAGCTTTCTTT,CSVEGSVNTEAFF
TRBD1,TRBV29-1,TRBJ1-4,-,TGCAGCGTTAGAAAGGAGGGACAGAGCAATGAAAAACTGTTTTTT,CSVRKEGQSNEKLFF
-,TRBV30,TRBJ1-2,-,TGTGCCTGTCCTAGGAAGTCCGGGGTACCGGATGGCTACACCTTC,CACPRKSGVPDGYTF